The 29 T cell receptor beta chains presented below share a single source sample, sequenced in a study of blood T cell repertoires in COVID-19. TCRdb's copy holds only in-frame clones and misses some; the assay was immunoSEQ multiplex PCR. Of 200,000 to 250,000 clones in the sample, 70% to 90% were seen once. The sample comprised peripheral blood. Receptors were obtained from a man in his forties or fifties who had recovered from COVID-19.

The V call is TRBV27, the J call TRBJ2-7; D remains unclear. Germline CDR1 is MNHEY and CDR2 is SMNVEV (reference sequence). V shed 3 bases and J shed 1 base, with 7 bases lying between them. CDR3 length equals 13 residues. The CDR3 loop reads CASSLQVSYEQYF. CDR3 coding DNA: TGTGCCAGCAGTTTGCAGGTATCCTACGAGCAGTACTTC.

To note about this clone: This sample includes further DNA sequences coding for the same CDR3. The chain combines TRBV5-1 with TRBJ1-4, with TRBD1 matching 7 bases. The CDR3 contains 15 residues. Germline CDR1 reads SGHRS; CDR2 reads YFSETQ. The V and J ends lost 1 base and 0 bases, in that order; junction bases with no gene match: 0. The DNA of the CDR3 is TGCGCCAGCAGCTTGCAGGGGGCAACTAATGAAAAACTGTTTTTT. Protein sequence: CASSLQGATNEKLFF.

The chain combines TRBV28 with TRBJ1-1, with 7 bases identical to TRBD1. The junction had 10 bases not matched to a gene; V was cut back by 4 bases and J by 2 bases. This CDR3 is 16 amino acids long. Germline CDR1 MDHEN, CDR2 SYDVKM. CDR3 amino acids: CASSSSLGTDNTEAFF. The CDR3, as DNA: TGTGCCAGCAGTTCCTCCCTCGGGACAGACAACACTGAAGCTTTCTTT.

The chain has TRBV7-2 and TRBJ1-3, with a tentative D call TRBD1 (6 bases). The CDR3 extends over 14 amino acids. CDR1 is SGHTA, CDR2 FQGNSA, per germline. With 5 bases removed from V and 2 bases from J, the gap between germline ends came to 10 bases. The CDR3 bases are TGTGCCAGCAGCCAAGGGACAACTGGAAACACCATATATTTT. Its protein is CASSQGTTGNTIYF.

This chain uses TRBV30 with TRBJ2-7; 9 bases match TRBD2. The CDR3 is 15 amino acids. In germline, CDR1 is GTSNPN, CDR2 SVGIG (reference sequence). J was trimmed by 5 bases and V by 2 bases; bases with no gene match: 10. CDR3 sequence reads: CAWSIASGIRDEQYF. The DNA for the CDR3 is TGTGCCTGGAGTATTGCTAGCGGGATCAGGGACGAGCAGTACTTC. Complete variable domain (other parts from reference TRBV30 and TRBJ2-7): SQTIHQWPATLVQPVGSPLSLECTVEGTSNPNLYWYRQAAGRGLQLLFYSVGIGQISSEVPQNLSASRPQDRQFILSSKKLLLSDSGFYLCAWSIASGIRDEQYFGPGTRLTVT.

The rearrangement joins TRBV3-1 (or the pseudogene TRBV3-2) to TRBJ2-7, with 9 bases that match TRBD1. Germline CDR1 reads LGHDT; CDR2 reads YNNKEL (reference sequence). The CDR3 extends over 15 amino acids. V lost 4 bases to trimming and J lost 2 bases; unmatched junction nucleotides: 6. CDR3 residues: CASSPGQGTAYEQYF. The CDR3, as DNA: TGTGCCAGCAGCCCAGGACAGGGGACTGCCTACGAGCAGTACTTC.

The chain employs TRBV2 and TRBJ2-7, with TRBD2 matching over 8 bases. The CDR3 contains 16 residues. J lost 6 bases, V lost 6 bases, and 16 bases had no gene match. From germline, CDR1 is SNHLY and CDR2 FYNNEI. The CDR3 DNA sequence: TGTGCCAGCAGAACTCAAAGGACGGGACTAGACGCCGAGCAGTACTTC. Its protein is CASRTQRTGLDAEQYF.

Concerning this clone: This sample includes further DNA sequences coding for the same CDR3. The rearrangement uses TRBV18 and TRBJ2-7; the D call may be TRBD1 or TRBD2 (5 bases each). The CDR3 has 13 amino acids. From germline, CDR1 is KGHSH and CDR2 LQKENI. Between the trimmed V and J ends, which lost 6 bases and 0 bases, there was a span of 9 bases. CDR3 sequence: CASSPGSSYEQYF. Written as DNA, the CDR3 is TGTGCCAGCTCGCCAGGGAGCTCCTACGAGCAGTACTTC.

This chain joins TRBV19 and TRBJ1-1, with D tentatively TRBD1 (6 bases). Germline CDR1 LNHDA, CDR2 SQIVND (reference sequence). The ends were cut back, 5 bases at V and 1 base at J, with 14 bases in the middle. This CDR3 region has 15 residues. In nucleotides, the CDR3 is TGTGCCAGTAGTCCGCAACAGGGTACGAACACTGAAGCTTTCTTT. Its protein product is CASSPQQGTNTEAFF.

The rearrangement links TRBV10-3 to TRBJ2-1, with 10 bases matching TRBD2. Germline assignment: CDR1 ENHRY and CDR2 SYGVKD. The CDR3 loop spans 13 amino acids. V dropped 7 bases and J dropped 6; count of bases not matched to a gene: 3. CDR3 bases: TGTGCCATCACTCGGACTAGCGGCAATGAGCAGTTCTTC. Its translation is CAITRTSGNEQFF.

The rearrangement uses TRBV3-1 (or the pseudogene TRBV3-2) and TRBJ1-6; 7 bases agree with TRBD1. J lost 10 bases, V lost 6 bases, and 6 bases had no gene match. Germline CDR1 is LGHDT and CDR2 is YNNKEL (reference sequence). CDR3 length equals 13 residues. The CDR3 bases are TGTGCCAGCAGTCGACAGGGATTATCACCCCTCCACTTT. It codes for CASSRQGLSPLHF.

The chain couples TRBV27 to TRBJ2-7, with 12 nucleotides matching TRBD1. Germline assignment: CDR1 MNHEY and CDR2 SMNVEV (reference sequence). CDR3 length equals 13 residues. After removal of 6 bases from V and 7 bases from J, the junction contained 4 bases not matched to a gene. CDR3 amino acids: CASSRDRGREQYF. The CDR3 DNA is TGTGCCAGCAGCCGGGACAGGGGGCGGGAGCAGTACTTC.

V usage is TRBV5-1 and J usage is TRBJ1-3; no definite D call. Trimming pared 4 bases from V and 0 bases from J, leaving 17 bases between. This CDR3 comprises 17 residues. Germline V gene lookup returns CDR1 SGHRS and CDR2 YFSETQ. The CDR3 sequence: CASSEQFSRPSGNTIYF. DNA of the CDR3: TGCGCCAGCAGCGAACAGTTTTCTCGCCCCTCTGGAAACACCATATATTTT.

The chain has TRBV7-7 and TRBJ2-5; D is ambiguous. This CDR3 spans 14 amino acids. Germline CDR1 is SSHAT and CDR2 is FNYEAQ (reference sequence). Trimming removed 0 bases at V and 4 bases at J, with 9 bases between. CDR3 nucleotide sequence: TGTGCCAGCAGCTTAGCGGCCAATGCAGAGACCCAGTACTTC. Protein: CASSLAANAETQYF.

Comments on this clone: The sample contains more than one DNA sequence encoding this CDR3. CDR3 in DNA: TGTGCCAGCAGTTTAGGGCAGGGCAATCAGCCCCAGCATTTT. Amino acids: CASSLGQGNQPQHF. The chain joins TRBV28 to TRBJ1-5; the D is unclear. V was shortened by 2 bases and J by 2 bases, with 7 bases between the two germline ends. The germline V gene encodes CDR1 MDHEN and CDR2 SYDVKM. This CDR3 contains 14 residues.

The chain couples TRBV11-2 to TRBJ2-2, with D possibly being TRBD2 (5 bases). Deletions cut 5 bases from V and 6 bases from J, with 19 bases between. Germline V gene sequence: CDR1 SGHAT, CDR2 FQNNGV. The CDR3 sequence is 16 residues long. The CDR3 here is CASSQIFRTRAGELFF. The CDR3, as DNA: TGTGCCAGCAGCCAAATTTTCCGGACGCGGGCCGGGGAGCTGTTTTTT.

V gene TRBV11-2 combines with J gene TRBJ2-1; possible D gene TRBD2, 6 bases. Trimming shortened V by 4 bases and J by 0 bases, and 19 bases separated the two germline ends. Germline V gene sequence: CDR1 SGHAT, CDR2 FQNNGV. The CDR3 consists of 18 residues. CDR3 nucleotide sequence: TGTGCCAGCAGCTCCAGACGGGGAGGCAGATTCTCCTACAATGAGCAGTTCTTC. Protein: CASSSRRGGRFSYNEQFF. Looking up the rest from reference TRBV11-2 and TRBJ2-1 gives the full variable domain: EAGVAQSPRYKIIEKRQSVAFWCNPISGHATLYWYQQILGQGPKLLIQFQNNGVVDDSQLPKDRFSAERLKGVDSTLKIQPAKLEDSAVYLCASSSRRGGRFSYNEQFFGPGTRLTVL.

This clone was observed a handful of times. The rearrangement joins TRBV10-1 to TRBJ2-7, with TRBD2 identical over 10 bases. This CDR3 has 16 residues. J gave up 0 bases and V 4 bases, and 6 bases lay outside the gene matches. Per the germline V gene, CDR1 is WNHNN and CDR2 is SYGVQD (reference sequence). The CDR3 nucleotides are TGCGCCAGCAGTGCGGGACTAGCGCACCGCTCCTACGAGCAGTACTTC. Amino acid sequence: CASSAGLAHRSYEQYF.

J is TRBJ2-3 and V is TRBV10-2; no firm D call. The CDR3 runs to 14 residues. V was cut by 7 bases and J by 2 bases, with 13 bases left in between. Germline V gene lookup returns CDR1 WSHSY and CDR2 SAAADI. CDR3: CASKVSHTTDTQYF. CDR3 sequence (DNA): TGCGCCAGCAAAGTGTCACATACCACAGATACGCAGTATTTT.

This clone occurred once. The CDR3 protein is CASGPRSLRVLPGELFF. The CDR3 DNA reads as TGTGCCAGTGGTCCCAGGAGCCTGCGGGTCCTCCCCGGGGAGCTGTTTTTT. This chain connects TRBV5-7 to TRBJ2-2; tentative D call: TRBD2 (5 bases). TRBV5-7 is assigned to the ORF class and has an uncertain function. CDR3 length: 17 residues. Deletions cut 8 bases from V and 6 bases from J, with 26 bases between.

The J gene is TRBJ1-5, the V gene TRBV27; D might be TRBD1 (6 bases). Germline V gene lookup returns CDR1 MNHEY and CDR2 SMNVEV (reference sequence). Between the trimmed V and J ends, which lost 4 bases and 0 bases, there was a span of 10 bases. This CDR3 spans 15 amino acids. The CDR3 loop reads CASSSWDNSNQPQHF. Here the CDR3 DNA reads TGTGCCAGCAGTTCTTGGGACAATAGCAATCAGCCCCAGCATTTT.

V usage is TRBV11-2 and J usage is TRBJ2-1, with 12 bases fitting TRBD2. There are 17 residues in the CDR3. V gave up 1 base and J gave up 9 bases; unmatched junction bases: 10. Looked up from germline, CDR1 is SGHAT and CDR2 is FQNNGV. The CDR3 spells CASSLVVLAGGPVEQFF. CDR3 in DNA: TGTGCCAGCAGCTTAGTAGTCCTAGCGGGAGGGCCAGTTGAGCAGTTCTTC. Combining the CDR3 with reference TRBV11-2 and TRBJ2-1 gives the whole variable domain EAGVAQSPRYKIIEKRQSVAFWCNPISGHATLYWYQQILGQGPKLLIQFQNNGVVDDSQLPKDRFSAERLKGVDSTLKIQPAKLEDSAVYLCASSLVVLAGGPVEQFFGPGTRLTVL.

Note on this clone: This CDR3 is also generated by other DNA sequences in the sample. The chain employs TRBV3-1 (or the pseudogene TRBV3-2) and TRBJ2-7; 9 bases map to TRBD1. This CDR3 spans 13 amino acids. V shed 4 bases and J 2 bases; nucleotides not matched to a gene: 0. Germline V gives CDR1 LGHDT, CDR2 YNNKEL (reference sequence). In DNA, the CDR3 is TGTGCCAGCAGCCGACAGGGGGCCTACGAGCAGTACTTC. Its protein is CASSRQGAYEQYF.

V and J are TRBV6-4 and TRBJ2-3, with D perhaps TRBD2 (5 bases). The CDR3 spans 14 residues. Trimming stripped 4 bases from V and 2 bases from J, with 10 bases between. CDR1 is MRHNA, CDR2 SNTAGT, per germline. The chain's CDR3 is CASSAQRNTDTQYF. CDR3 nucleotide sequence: TGTGCCAGCAGTGCCCAGCGGAACACAGATACGCAGTATTTT.

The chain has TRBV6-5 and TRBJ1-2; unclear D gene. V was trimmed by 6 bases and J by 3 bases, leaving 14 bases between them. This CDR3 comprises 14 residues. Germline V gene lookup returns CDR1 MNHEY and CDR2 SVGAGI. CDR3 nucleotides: TGTGCCAGCAGATTACGAGGACTGGACTATGGCTACACCTTC. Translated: CASRLRGLDYGYTF.

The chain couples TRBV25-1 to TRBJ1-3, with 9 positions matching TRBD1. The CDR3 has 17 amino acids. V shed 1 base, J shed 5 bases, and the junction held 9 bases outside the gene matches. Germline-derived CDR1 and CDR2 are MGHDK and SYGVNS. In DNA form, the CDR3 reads TGTGCCAGCAGTGAATTAGGGACAGGGCATCCCAGAAACACCATATATTTT. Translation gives CASSELGTGHPRNTIYF.

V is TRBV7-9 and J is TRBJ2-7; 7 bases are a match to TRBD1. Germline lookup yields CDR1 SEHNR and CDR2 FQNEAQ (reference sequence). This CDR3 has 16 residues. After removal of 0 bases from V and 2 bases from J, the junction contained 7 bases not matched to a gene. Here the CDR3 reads CASSLASTGITYEQYF. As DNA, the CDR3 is TGTGCCAGCAGCTTAGCGTCGACAGGGATCACCTACGAGCAGTACTTC.

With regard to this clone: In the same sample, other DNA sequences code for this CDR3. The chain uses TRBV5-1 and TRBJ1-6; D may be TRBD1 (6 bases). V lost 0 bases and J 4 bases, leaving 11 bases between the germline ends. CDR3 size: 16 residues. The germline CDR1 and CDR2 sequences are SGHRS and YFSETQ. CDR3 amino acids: CASSLAGTRYNSPLHF. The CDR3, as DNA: TGCGCCAGCAGCTTGGCCGGGACACGTTATAATTCACCCCTCCACTTT. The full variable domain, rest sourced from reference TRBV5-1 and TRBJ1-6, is KAGVTQTPRYLIKTRGQQVTLSCSPISGHRSVSWYQQTPGQGLQFLFEYFSETQRNKGNFPGRFSGRQFSNSRSEMNVSTLELGDSALYLCASSLAGTRYNSPLHFGNGTRLTVT.

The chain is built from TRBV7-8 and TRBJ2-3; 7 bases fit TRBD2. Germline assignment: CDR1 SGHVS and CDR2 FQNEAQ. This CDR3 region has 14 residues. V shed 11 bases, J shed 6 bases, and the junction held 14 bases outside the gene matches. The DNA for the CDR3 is TGTGCCCTAGGAGAGGGAGGGTTAGAGGATACGCAGTATTTT. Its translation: CALGEGGLEDTQYF.